This TCR beta chain originates from a study of OX40 agonist ivuxolimab in advanced cancers. On the study more broadly: Ivuxolimab, an antibody that agonizes OX40 (CD134), was administered to the patients. Overall study findings and caveats: Not determined was the antigen specificity of the expanded peripheral T cells. In the 0.1 to 3.0 mg/kg range, CD4+ and CD8+ blood T cells had expanded clonally by week 6.

The protocol was immunoSEQ multiplex PCR, while the TCRdb copy is restricted to in-frame clones and leaves out a portion. Among some 60,000 clones listed, approximately 89% were seen once. The CDR3 extends over 12 amino acids. Germline values: CDR1 SGHAT, CDR2 FQNNGV. V lost 5 bases and J 5 bases, leaving 10 bases between the germline ends. This clone was counted only a few times. Its antigen remains unidentified. The same CDR3 is also encoded by other DNA sequences in this sample. The J gene is TRBJ2-7, the V gene TRBV11-2; D is unresolved. The material sequenced was CD4+ or CD8+ T cells sorted from blood, taken in a trial of the OX40 agonist ivuxolimab. The TCR sequence derives from an adult with an advanced solid tumor such as melanoma, head and neck, liver or kidney cancer. The CDR3 coding sequence is TGTGCCAGCAGCCTTGGAAGCAACGAGCAGTACTTC. It yields the protein CASSLGSNEQYF. Together with reference TRBV11-2 and TRBJ2-7, the CDR3 gives the full variable domain: EAGVAQSPRYKIIEKRQSVAFWCNPISGHATLYWYQQILGQGPKLLIQFQNNGVVDDSQLPKDRFSAERLKGVDSTLKIQPAKLEDSAVYLCASSLGSNEQYFGPGTRLTVT.